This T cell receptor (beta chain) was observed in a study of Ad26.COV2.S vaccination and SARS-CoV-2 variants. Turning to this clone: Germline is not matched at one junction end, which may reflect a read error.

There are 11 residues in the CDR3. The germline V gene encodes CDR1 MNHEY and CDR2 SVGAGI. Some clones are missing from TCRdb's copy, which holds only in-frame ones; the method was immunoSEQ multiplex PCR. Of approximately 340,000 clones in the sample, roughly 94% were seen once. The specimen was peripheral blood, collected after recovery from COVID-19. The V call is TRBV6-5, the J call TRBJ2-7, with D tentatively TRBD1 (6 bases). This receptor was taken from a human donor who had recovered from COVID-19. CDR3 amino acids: CASLSGHSLLF. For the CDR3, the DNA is TGTGCCAGCCTATCGGGACATAGCCTACTCTTC.